A single TCR beta chain is shown here with its context. The V and J ends lost 0 bases and 1 base respectively, with 21 bases between them. Germline V lookup: CDR1 MGHRA, CDR2 YSYEKL. This CDR3 region has 19 residues. Original handling: How many nucleated cells were present was estimated from reference gene primer amplification. Generated by immunoSEQ multiplex PCR, the TCRdb table keeps only in-frame clones and is missing some. The D gene and trimming were derived from the DNA, and the V and J assignments and clone size from that table. The sample contains around 250,000 clones, around 85% of which appear only once. This sample was included in a study of blood T cell repertoires in COVID-19. For the study at large: T cells, B-cell-depleted T cells, or PBMCs provided the cDNA or gDNA that served as material.

Residents of 20 to 25 US areas, aged roughly 18 to 89 years, made up the participants. Among Cohort 3 donors, those recovered had two negative PCRs, clearance, or symptom resolution. The J gene is TRBJ1-1, the V gene TRBV4-1; perhaps TRBD1 as D (6 bases). The sequenced sample consisted of PBMCs or T cells enriched from blood (not recorded which). The source is a woman in her forties or fifties who had recovered from COVID-19. In DNA form, the CDR3 reads TGCGCCAGCAGCCAAGACCCCCACAGGGTCACCGGGGAGAACACTGAAGCTTTCTTT. Its translation: CASSQDPHRVTGENTEAFF.